The rows below give T cell receptor beta chains drawn from one sample of a study of cytomegalovirus exposure and HLA in healthy donors. Sequencing was performed with immunoSEQ multiplex PCR; in TCRdb, only in-frame clones are kept and a portion is missing. The sample lists around 110,000 clones; about four fifths were seen once. Sequences were obtained from PBMCs. These receptors were collected from a woman younger than 30 in good health and CMV-seronegative. Each CDR3 is given with its conserved first and last residue. A D gene is named only where the DNA matches it firmly. Size is omitted from some rows. Given values are once, few, many or a class for expanded clones.

. | TRBJ2-5 | TRBD2 | TRBV5-6 | TGTGCCAGCAGCTTGGATGGGGGACTAGCGGGAGAGACCCAGTACTTC | CASSLDGGLAGETQYF
. | TRBJ1-4 | . | TRBV5-1 | TGCGCCAGCAGCTTACAGGGTCACGGTGAAAAACTGTTTTTT | CASSLQGHGEKLFF
. | TRBJ1-1 | . | TRBV19 | TGTGCCAGCAGTACTACAGCGAACACTGAAGCTTTCTTT | CASSTTANTEAFF
once | TRBJ1-1 | . | TRBV5-6 | TGTGCCAGCGGCTTAGTGGCAGGCTATGAAGCTTTCTTT | CASGLVAGYEAFF
few | TRBJ2-1 | . | TRBV6-6 | TGTGCCAGCAGGGAAGTCGGCGGGCCCGAGTTCTTC | CASREVGGPEFF
. | TRBJ1-2 | TRBD1 | TRBV7-9 | TGTGCCAGCAGCACACAGGGGAACTATGGCTACACCTTC | CASSTQGNYGYTF
. | TRBJ1-6 | . | TRBV5-1 | TGCGCCAGCAGCTTGTGGCCGACAGGTCTAGGGGATAATTCACCCCTCCACTTT | CASSLWPTGLGDNSPLHF
few | TRBJ2-2 | . | TRBV30 | TGTGCCTGGAAAAGACAGATAAACACCGGGGAGCTGTTTTTT | CAWKRQINTGELFF
. | TRBJ2-5 | . | TRBV2 | TGTGCCAGCAGTGAAGTCCGGGTCGAAGAGACCCAGTACTTC | CASSEVRVEETQYF
. | TRBJ1-1 | . | TRBV30 | TGTGCCTGGTGGCCGGGGATGAACACTGAAGCTTTCTTT | CAWWPGMNTEAFF
. | TRBJ2-7 | TRBD2 | TRBV4-1 | TGCGCCAGCAGCCAAGCAGGCGGCCTAGCGGGGGGCCAACCCTACGAGCAGTACTTC | CASSQAGGLAGGQPYEQYF